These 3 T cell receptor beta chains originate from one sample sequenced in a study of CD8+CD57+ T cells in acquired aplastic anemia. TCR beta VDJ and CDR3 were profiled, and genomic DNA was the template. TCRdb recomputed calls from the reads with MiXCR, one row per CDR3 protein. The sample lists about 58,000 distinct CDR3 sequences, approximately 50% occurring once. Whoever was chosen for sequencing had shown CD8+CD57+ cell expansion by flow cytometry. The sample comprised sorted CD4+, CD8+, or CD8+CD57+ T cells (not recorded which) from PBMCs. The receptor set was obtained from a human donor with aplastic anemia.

CDR3 nucleotides: TGTGCCAGCAGCTTTAACACCCAAGAGACCCAGTACTTC. This sequence encodes CASSFNTQETQYF. The V call is TRBV7-9, the J call TRBJ2-5; no clear D gene. The CDR3 is made up of 13 amino acids. V was shortened by 3 bases and J by 1 base, with 6 bases between the two germline ends. The germline V gene has CDR1 SEHNR and CDR2 FQNEAQ (reference sequence).

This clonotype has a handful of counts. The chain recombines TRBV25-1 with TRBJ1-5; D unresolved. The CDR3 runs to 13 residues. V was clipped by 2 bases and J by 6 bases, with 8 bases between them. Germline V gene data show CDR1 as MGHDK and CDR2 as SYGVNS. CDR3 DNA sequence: TGTGCCAGCAGTGAACGAGACGGTCAGCCCCAGCATTTT. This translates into CASSERDGQPQHF.

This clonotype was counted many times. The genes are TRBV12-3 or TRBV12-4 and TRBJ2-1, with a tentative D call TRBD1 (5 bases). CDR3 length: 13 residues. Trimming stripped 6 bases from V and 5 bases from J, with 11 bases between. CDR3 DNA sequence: TGTGCCAGCAGCGGACATCAAGACAATGAGCAGTTCTTC. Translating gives CASSGHQDNEQFF.